These 18 T cell receptor beta chains originate from one sample sequenced in a study of cytomegalovirus exposure and HLA in healthy donors. The PCR employed 60 Vbeta primers together with 13 Jbeta primers. Clones were sequenced by immunoSEQ multiplex PCR, and TCRdb holds only the in-frame ones, with some missing. The repertoire has approximately 150,000 clones, 60% to 80% of them found once; the top ten carry approximately 11%. The source material was PBMCs. Every receptor here comes from a man in his late teens or twenties in good health and CMV-seropositive.

Concerning this clone: Within the sample, other DNA sequences also encode this same CDR3. The V and J genes are TRBV7-6 and TRBJ2-7; 11 bases fit TRBD2. CDR3 size: 15 residues. From germline, CDR1 is SGHVS and CDR2 FNYEAQ. V lost 4 bases to trimming and J lost 2 bases; unmatched junction nucleotides: 4. The CDR3 sequence: CASSSLAGGTYEQYF. The DNA of the CDR3 is TGTGCCAGCAGCTCTCTAGCGGGAGGAACCTACGAGCAGTACTTC.

The chain couples TRBV29-1 to TRBJ1-1; D not certain. CDR3 length: 11 amino acids. V was trimmed by 7 bases and J by 6 bases, leaving 12 bases between them. Germline V gives CDR1 SQVTM, CDR2 ANQGSEA. CDR3 protein: CSARREAEAFF. The CDR3 nucleotides are TGCAGCGCCCGCCGAGAAGCTGAAGCTTTCTTT.

The chain is built from TRBV30 and TRBJ1-2; D uncertain. The ends were cut back, 0 bases at V and 5 bases at J, with 16 bases in the middle. Germline CDR1 reads GTSNPN; CDR2 reads SVGIG (reference sequence). The CDR3 length is 15 residues. The CDR3 bases are TGTGCCTGGAGTGTGGCGGGAGGCCAAACGTATGGCTACACCTTC. This encodes CAWSVAGGQTYGYTF.

The genes are TRBV4-1 and TRBJ2-1; 10 bases map to TRBD2. Unmatched junction bases numbered 9, after V lost 0 bases and J lost 7 bases. From germline, CDR1 is MGHRA and CDR2 YSYEKL. CDR3 length: 17 residues. The CDR3 region is CASSQDRGSGRWNEQFF. CDR3 nucleotides: TGCGCCAGCAGCCAAGATCGAGGTAGCGGGAGGTGGAATGAGCAGTTCTTC.

The chain carries TRBV5-6 and TRBJ2-7, with D hard to call. Germline lookup yields CDR1 SGHDT and CDR2 YYEEEE. This CDR3 spans 14 amino acids. The germline V and J ends were trimmed by 2 bases and 2 bases, with 11 bases remaining between them. CDR3 in amino acids: CASSLISRAYEQYF. CDR3 in DNA: TGTGCCAGCAGCTTAATAAGTCGGGCCTACGAGCAGTACTTC.

This rearrangement joins TRBV20-1 to TRBJ1-2; D perhaps matches TRBD1 (5 bases). The CDR3 is 11 amino acids. V was trimmed by 0 bases and J by 13 bases, leaving 12 bases between them. CDR1 is DFQATT, CDR2 SNEGSKA, per germline (reference sequence). CDR3 sequence reads: CSARDQVQGTF. The CDR3 coding sequence is TGCAGTGCTAGAGATCAGGTTCAGGGCACCTTC.

The rearrangement uses TRBV5-1 and TRBJ1-1, with 8 bases lining up with TRBD1. This CDR3 region has 13 residues. CDR1 SGHRS and CDR2 YFSETQ come from the germline V gene. The V segment lost 4 bases and the J segment 7 bases; nucleotides outside the gene matches: 6. The CDR3 loop is CASSPDRVDEAFF. CDR3 coding DNA: TGCGCCAGCAGCCCGGACAGGGTTGATGAAGCTTTCTTT. Filled out from reference TRBV5-1 and TRBJ1-1, the complete variable domain reads KAGVTQTPRYLIKTRGQQVTLSCSPISGHRSVSWYQQTPGQGLQFLFEYFSETQRNKGNFPGRFSGRQFSNSRSEMNVSTLELGDSALYLCASSPDRVDEAFFGQGTRLTVV.

This clone has a single count. The V and J genes are TRBV4-1 and TRBJ2-1; TRBD2 agrees at 10 bases. V was clipped by 1 base and J by 10 bases; unmatched bases: 7. The V gene's germline CDR1 is MGHRA and CDR2 YSYEKL. CDR3 length equals 15 residues. The DNA of the CDR3 is TGCGCCAGCAGCCAAGGTTTCCTAGCGGGAGACGAGCAGTTCTTC. As protein: CASSQGFLAGDEQFF.

The chain joins TRBV5-1 to TRBJ2-2; weak D call: TRBD2 (7 bases). The germline V and J ends were trimmed by 2 bases and 6 bases, with 17 bases remaining between them. Germline assignment: CDR1 SGHRS and CDR2 YFSETQ. The CDR3 length is 16 residues. CDR3 in DNA: TGCGCCAGCAGCTTCGAACGACCGGGGGGCGCCGGGGAGCTGTTTTTT. This encodes CASSFERPGGAGELFF.

The chain is built from TRBV29-1 and TRBJ2-3; TRBD2 is a possible D gene (5 bases). The ends were cut back, 1 base at V and 2 bases at J, with 13 bases in the middle. In germline, CDR1 is SQVTM, CDR2 ANQGSEA. CDR3 length equals 15 residues. The CDR3 spells CSVEGGEYFTDTQYF. The DNA for the CDR3 is TGCAGCGTTGAAGGTGGGGAGTACTTCACAGATACGCAGTATTTT.

This clone came up a few times. The rearrangement links TRBV10-3 to TRBJ1-5, with unresolved D. CDR1 ENHRY and CDR2 SYGVKD come from the germline V gene. The V and J ends lost 2 bases and 3 bases respectively, with 5 bases between them. This CDR3 region has 13 residues. The CDR3: CAISEDINQPQHF. DNA of the CDR3: TGTGCCATCAGTGAGGACATCAATCAGCCCCAGCATTTT.

The gene calls are TRBV13 and TRBJ2-1; 7 nucleotides align to TRBD2. Per germline, CDR1 PRHDT and CDR2 FYEKMQ (reference sequence). With V trimmed by 5 bases and J by 11 bases, 9 bases remained unmatched. CDR3 size: 13 residues. CDR3 sequence reads: CASSRGLAVKQFF. The DNA of the CDR3 is TGTGCCAGCAGCCGCGGGCTAGCGGTTAAGCAGTTCTTC.

The chain employs TRBV29-1 and TRBJ2-1, with D possibly matching TRBD1 (5 bases). The V gene's germline CDR1 is SQVTM and CDR2 ANQGSEA. The CDR3 loop spans 13 amino acids. V was trimmed by 6 bases and J by 9 bases, leaving 18 bases between them. CDR3 region: CSVPASSGAEQFF. The CDR3 nucleotides read TGCAGCGTGCCCGCTAGTTCTGGGGCTGAGCAGTTCTTC.

This clone appeared a single time. This chain links TRBV5-1 with TRBJ1-4; 7 positions match TRBD1. CDR3 size: 16 residues. With 3 bases clipped from V and 8 bases from J, the junction kept 13 bases outside the gene matches. Germline assignment: CDR1 SGHRS and CDR2 YFSETQ. The CDR3 DNA is TGCGCCAGCAGCTCGGGGACAGTCTGGGGTCGAGAAAAACTGTTTTTT. This gives the protein CASSSGTVWGREKLFF.

The chain is built from TRBV14 and TRBJ1-1; no firm D call. V shed 4 bases and J shed 0 bases, with 12 bases lying between them. Germline V gene sequence: CDR1 SGHDN, CDR2 FVKESK. The CDR3 loop spans 15 amino acids. As DNA, the CDR3 is TGTGCCAGCAGCCGCGGCCGTGCTTTGAACACTGAAGCTTTCTTT. Translating it yields CASSRGRALNTEAFF.

The J gene is TRBJ1-1, the V gene TRBV4-1; D is unclear. V shed 0 bases and J shed 6 bases, with 8 bases lying between them. Germline CDR1 MGHRA, CDR2 YSYEKL. This CDR3 contains 13 residues. CDR3 residues: CASSQEPRAEAFF. The CDR3 bases are TGCGCCAGCAGCCAAGAGCCTCGAGCTGAAGCTTTCTTT.

The chain recombines TRBV4-2 with TRBJ2-1; 11 nucleotides line up with TRBD2. The trim removed 2 bases at V and 3 bases at J, leaving 3 bases unmatched. The CDR3 length is 16 residues. The germline V gene encodes CDR1 LGHNA and CDR2 YNFKEQ. The CDR3 DNA sequence: TGTGCCAGCAGCCAACAGACTAGCGGGATCTACAATGAGCAGTTCTTC. It yields the protein CASSQQTSGIYNEQFF.

This clone was detected only a few times. The V gene is TRBV6-1, the J gene TRBJ1-4; D is unclear. Looked up from germline, CDR1 is MNHNS and CDR2 is SASEGT. V was cut by 6 bases and J by 6 bases, with 11 bases left in between. This CDR3 contains 13 residues. Here the CDR3 DNA reads TGTGCCAGCAGCGAGATTGAGGATGAAAAACTGTTTTTT. Protein product: CASSEIEDEKLFF.